This record concerns one T cell receptor (beta chain) sequence. The antigen remains undetermined. This sample stems from a study of blood T cells in healthy people across ages. The second PCR ran roughly 7 to 12 cycles with a sample-barcoded 5' primer and J-beta primers. A tag from a template-switch adaptor with 12 random nucleotides marked each cDNA molecule. TCRdb re-analysed the 5' RACE reads in MiXCR, keeping a single row per CDR3 protein. The sample has about 1 million distinct CDR3 sequences, 45% seen once. Every sample yielded at least 6 million isolated PBMCs. Study-wide points: Samples with more naive T cells showed higher observed beta diversity. TCR beta diversity, measured per million T cells, fell in a roughly linear way with age.

CDR3 size: 12 residues. V lost 4 bases and J lost 4, with 4 bases in between. Sequenced input: blood. The chain is built from TRBV12-3 or TRBV12-4 and TRBJ2-2, with unresolved D. This TCR was sampled from a woman aged 60 to 75 in good health. The CDR3 sequence: CASSSFTGELFF. CDR3 DNA sequence: TGTGCCAGCAGTTCGTTCACCGGGGAGCTGTTTTTT.